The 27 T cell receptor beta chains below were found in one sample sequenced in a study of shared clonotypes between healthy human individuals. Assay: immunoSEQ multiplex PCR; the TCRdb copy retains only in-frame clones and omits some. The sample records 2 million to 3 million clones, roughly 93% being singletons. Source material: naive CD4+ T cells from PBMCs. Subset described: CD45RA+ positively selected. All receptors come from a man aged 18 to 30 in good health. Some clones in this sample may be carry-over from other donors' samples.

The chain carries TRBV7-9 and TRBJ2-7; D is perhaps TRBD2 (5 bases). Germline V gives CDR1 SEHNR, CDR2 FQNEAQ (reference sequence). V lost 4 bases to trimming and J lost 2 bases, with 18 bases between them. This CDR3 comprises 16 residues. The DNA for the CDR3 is TGTGCCAGCAGCTCGACTCAGACTAAAATAACCTACGAGCAGTACTTC. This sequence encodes CASSSTQTKITYEQYF. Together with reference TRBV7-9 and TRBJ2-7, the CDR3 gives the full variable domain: DTGVSQNPRHKITKRGQNVTFRCDPISEHNRLYWYRQTLGQGPEFLTYFQNEAQLEKSRLLSDRFSAERPKGSFSTLEIQRTEQGDSAMYLCASSSTQTKITYEQYFGPGTRLTVT.

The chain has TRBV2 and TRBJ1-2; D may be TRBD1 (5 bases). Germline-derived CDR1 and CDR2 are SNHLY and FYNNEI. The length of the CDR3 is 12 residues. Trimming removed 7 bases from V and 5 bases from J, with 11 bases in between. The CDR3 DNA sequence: TGTGCCAGCAAGGACGAGGGGTATGGCTACACCTTC. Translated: CASKDEGYGYTF.

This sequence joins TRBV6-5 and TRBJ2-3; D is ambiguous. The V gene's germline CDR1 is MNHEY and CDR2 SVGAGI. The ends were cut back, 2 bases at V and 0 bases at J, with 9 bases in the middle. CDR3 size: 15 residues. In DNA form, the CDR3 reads TGTGCCAGCAGTTACGGAGTTCGTAGCACAGATACGCAGTATTTT. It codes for CASSYGVRSTDTQYF.

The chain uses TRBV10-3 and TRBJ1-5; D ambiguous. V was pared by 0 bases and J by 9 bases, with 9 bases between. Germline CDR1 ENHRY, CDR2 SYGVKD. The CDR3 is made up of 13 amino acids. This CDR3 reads CAISESTVVPQHF. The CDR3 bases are TGTGCCATCAGTGAGTCGACGGTGGTGCCCCAGCATTTT.

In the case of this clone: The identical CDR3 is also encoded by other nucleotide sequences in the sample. CDR3 sequence: CASSPTQETQYF. CDR3 nucleotides: TGTGCCAGCTCACCGACGCAAGAGACCCAGTACTTC. The J gene is TRBJ2-5, the V gene TRBV18, with D hard to call. The CDR3 is made up of 12 amino acids. Germline lookup yields CDR1 KGHSH and CDR2 LQKENI. V lost 3 bases and J lost 2, with 4 bases in between.

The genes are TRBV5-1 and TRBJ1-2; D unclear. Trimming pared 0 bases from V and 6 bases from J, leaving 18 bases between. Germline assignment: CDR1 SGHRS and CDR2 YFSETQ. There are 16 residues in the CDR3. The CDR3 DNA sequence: TGCGCCAGCAGCTTGGCCTCTATTCAAGTGTCGGATGGCTACACCTTC. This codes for CASSLASIQVSDGYTF.

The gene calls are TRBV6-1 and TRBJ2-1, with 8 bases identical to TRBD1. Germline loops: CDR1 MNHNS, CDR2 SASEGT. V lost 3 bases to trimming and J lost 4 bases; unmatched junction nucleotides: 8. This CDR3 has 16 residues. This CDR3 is CASSEGIRGPYNEQFF. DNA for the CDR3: TGTGCCAGCAGTGAGGGGATCAGGGGGCCTTACAATGAGCAGTTCTTC.

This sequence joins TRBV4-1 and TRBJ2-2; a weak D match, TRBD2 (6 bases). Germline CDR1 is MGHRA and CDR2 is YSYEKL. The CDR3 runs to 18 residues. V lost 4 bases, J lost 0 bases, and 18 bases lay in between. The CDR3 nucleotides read TGCGCCAGCAGCCCACCAAAGATCGGGGGATCGAACACCGGGGAGCTGTTTTTT. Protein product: CASSPPKIGGSNTGELFF.

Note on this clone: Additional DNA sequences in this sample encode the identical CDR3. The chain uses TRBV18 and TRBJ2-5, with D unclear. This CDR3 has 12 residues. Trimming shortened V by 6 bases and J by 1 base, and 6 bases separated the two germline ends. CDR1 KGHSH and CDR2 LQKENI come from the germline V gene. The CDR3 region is CASSLFQETQYF. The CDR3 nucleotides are TGTGCCAGCTCTCTATTCCAAGAGACCCAGTACTTC.

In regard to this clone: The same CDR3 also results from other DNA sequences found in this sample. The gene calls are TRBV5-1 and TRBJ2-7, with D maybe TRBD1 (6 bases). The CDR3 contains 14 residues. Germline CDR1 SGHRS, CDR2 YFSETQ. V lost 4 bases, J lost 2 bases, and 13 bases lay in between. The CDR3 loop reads CASSRGEGAYEQYF. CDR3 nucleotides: TGCGCCAGCAGCCGGGGAGAGGGGGCCTACGAGCAGTACTTC.

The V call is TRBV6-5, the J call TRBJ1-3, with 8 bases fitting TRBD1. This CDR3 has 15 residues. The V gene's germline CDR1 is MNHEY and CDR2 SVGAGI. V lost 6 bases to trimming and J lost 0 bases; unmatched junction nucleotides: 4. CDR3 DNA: TGTGCCAGCAGACGCCAGGGGGCCTCTGGAAACACCATATATTTT. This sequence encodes CASRRQGASGNTIYF.

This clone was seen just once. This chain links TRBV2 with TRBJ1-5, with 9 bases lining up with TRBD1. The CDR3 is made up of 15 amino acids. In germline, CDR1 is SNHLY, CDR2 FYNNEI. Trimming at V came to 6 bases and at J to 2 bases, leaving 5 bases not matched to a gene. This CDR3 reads CASRGRTGGNQPQHF. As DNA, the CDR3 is TGTGCCAGCAGGGGCCGGACAGGGGGCAATCAGCCCCAGCATTTT.

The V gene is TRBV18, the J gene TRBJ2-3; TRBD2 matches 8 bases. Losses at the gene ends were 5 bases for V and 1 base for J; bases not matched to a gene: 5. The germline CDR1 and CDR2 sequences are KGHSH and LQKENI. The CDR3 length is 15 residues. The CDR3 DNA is TGTGCCAGCTCATTCGGGAGGGAAGGCACAGATACGCAGTATTTT. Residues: CASSFGREGTDTQYF.

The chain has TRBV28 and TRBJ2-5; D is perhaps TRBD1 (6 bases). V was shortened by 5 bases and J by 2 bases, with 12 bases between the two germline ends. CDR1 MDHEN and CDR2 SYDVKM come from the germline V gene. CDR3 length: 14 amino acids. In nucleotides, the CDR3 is TGTGCCAGCAGTACGCGACAGGAACAAGAGACCCAGTACTTC. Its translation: CASSTRQEQETQYF.

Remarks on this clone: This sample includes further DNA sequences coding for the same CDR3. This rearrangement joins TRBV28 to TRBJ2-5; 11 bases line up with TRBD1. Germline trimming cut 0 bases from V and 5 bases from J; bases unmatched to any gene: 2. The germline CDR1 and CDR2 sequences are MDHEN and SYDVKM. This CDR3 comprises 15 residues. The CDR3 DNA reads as TGTGCCAGCAGTTTATGGGACAGGGGGCAGGAGACCCAGTACTTC. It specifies CASSLWDRGQETQYF.

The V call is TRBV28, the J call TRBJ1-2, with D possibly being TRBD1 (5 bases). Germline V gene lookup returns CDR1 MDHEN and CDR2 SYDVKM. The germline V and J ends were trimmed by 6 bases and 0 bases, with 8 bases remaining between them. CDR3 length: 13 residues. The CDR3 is CASRTVPNYGYTF. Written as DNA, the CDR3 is TGTGCCAGCAGGACAGTCCCTAACTATGGCTACACCTTC.

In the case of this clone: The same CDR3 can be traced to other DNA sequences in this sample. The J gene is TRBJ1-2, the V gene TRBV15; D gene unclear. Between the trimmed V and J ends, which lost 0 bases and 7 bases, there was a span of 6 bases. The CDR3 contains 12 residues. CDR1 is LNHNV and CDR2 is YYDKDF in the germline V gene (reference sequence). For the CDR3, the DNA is TGTGCCACCAGCAGAGATCGGGGTGGCTACACCTTC. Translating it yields CATSRDRGGYTF.

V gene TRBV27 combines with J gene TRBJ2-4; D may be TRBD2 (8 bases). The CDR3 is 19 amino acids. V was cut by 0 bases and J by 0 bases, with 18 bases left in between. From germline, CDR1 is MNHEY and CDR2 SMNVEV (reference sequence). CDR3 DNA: TGTGCCAGCAGTTTATCAGCGGGAGAGGGGGCCCCAGCCAAAAACATTCAGTACTTC. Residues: CASSLSAGEGAPAKNIQYF.

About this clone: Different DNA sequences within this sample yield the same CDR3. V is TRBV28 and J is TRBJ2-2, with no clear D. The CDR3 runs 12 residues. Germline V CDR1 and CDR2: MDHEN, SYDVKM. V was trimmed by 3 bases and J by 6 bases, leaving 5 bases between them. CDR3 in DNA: TGTGCCAGCAGTTTGGTCCCCGGGGAGCTGTTTTTT. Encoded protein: CASSLVPGELFF. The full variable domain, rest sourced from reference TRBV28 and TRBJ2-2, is DVKVTQSSRYLVKRTGEKVFLECVQDMDHENMFWYRQDPGLGLRLIYFSYDVKMKEKGDIPEGYSVSREKKERFSLILESASTNQTSMYLCASSLVPGELFFGEGSRLTVL.

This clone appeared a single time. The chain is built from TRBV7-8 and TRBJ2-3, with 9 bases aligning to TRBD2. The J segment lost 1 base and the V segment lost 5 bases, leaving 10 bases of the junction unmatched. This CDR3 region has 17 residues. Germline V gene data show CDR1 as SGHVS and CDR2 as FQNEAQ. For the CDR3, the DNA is TGTGCCAGCAGCACTCGGACTAGCGCTTGGGGCACAGATACGCAGTATTTT. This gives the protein CASSTRTSAWGTDTQYF.

The CDR3 coding sequence is TGTGCCATCAGACGAGGGACAGGGGATGGAAATGAGCAGTTCTTC. This codes for CAIRRGTGDGNEQFF. The chain combines TRBV10-3 with TRBJ2-1; 10 bases align to TRBD1. Germline lookup yields CDR1 ENHRY and CDR2 SYGVKD. V lost 6 bases and J lost 7; bases outside the gene matches: 9. The CDR3 extends over 15 amino acids.

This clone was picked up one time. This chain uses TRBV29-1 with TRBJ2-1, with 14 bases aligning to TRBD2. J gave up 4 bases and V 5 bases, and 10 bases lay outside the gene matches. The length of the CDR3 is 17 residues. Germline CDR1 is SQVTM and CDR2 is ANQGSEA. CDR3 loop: CSVPRLAGGGGYNEQFF. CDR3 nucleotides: TGCAGCGTTCCGAGACTAGCGGGAGGGGGGGGATACAATGAGCAGTTCTTC.

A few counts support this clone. CDR3 DNA sequence: TGCGCCAGCAGCCAACCTTACCTGAACACCGGGGAGCTGTTTTTT. Its translation: CASSQPYLNTGELFF. The gene calls are TRBV4-1 and TRBJ2-2; D unresolved. V was pared by 2 bases and J by 1 base, with 8 bases between. The germline gives CDR1 MGHRA, CDR2 YSYEKL. The CDR3 totals 15 residues.

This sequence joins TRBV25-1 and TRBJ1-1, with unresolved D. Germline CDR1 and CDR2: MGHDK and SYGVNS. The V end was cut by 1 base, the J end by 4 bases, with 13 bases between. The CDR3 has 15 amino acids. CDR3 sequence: CASSELGPPGTEAFF. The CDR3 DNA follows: TGTGCCAGCAGTGAATTGGGCCCTCCGGGCACTGAAGCTTTCTTT. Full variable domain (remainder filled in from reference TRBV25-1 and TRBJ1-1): EADIYQTPRYLVIGTGKKITLECSQTMGHDKMYWYQQDPGMELHLIHYSYGVNSTEKGDLSSESTVSRIRTEHFPLTLESARPSHTSQYLCASSELGPPGTEAFFGQGTRLTVV.

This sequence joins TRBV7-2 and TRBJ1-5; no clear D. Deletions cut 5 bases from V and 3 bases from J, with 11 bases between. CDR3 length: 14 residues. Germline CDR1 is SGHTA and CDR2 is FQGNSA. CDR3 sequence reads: CASSLGLLNQPQHF. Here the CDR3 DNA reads TGTGCCAGCAGCCTCGGACTCCTCAATCAGCCCCAGCATTTT.

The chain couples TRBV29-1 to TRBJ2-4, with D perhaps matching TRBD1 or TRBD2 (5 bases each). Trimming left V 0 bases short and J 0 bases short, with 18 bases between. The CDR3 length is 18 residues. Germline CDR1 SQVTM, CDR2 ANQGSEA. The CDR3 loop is CSVEEGPPGHLAKNIQYF. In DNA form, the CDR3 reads TGCAGCGTTGAAGAGGGACCGCCAGGACACCTAGCCAAAAACATTCAGTACTTC.

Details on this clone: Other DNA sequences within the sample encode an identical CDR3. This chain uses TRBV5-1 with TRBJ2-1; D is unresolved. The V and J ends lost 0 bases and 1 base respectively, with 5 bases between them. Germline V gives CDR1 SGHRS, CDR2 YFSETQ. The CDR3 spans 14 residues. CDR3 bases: TGCGCCAGCAGCTTGGAACCTTCCTACAATGAGCAGTTCTTC. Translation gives CASSLEPSYNEQFF.